These 8 T cell receptor beta chains were all obtained from the same sample, sequenced in a study of T-cell reconstitution after alpha-beta-depleted transplantation in children (dated by TCRdb to 2015 to 2016). The treatment or condition label here, explained by the study, means: allogeneic hematopoietic cell transplantation with graft depleted of TCRalphabeta T cells and CD19 B cells. The library was made by PCR. Sequencing instrument: Illumina HiSeq 2500. TCR libraries were prepared with molecular barcoding, using unique molecular identifiers to normalize TCRbeta repertoire quantification. TCRdb applied fastp at Q25 and MiXCR to the public reads, then kept only in-frame beta chains. Duplicate CDR3 protein sequences are folded into a single record with the most common DNA and genes. Within this sample are 84,000 or so distinct CDR3 sequences, with about 14% of them counted one time only. The ten most abundant clones make up 15% to 20% of the sample.

The specimen comprised PBMCs, mostly from graft donor cells, sampled 180 days after TCRalphabeta/CD19-depleted stem cell transplant. These receptors all come from a male patient between 2 and 9 years old who had a stem cell transplant for acute lymphoblastic leukemia, so the T cells may come from the graft donor.

This chain links TRBV12-3 or TRBV12-4 with TRBJ1-5; a weak D match, TRBD1 (5 bases). The V end lost 4 bases, the J end lost 1 base, and 8 bases lay between the germline ends. The CDR3 consists of 14 residues. The CDR3 DNA reads as TGTGCCAGCAGTTCGGGGGGGAGCAATCAGCCCCAGCATTTT. The encoded protein is CASSSGGSNQPQHF.

This clonotype came up many times. The chain couples TRBV6-5 to TRBJ2-7; TRBD1 matches 10 bases. The junction had 6 bases not matched to a gene; V was cut back by 4 bases and J by 3 bases. This CDR3 contains 15 residues. CDR1 and CDR2 from the germline V gene are MNHEY and SVGAGI. CDR3 nucleotide sequence: TGTGCCAGCAGTTGGGGGACAGGGGACCGCTACGAGCAGTACTTC. It is translated as CASSWGTGDRYEQYF.

This clonotype was seen a handful of times. For the CDR3, the DNA is TGTGCCAGCAGTCCTCGCGGAAACACCATATATTTT. Amino acid sequence: CASSPRGNTIYF. The rearrangement uses TRBV12-3 or TRBV12-4 and TRBJ1-3, with D hard to call. The V end lost 5 bases, the J end lost 4 bases, and 6 bases lay between the germline ends. The CDR3 spans 12 residues.

This clonotype was detected once. This chain joins TRBV6-1 and TRBJ1-3; no clear D. V lost 7 bases and J 2 bases, leaving 9 bases between the germline ends. The CDR3 spans 13 residues. Germline values: CDR1 MNHNS, CDR2 SASEGT. CDR3 in amino acids: CASILSPGNTIYF. CDR3 DNA: TGTGCCAGCATCCTCAGTCCTGGAAACACCATATATTTT.

Ten or more counts support this clonotype. This rearrangement joins TRBV4-1 to TRBJ1-2, with D maybe TRBD1 (6 bases). The germline CDR1 and CDR2 sequences are MGHRA and YSYEKL. The V and J ends lost 4 bases and 4 bases respectively, with 19 bases between them. This CDR3 has 16 amino acids. Here the CDR3 reads CASSPRGAERSYGYTF. In nucleotides, the CDR3 is TGCGCCAGCAGCCCGAGGGGGGCAGAAAGGAGCTATGGCTACACCTTC.

This clonotype has only a few counts. The CDR3 sequence: CASSRTGTNEKLFF. The CDR3 region has the DNA TGTGCCAGCAGCCGGACAGGGACTAATGAAAAACTGTTTTTT. The chain recombines TRBV5-6 with TRBJ1-4; 8 bases are shared with TRBD1. The CDR3 extends over 14 amino acids. CDR1 and CDR2 from the germline V gene are SGHDT and YYEEEE. V lost 4 bases, J lost 2 bases, and 1 base stayed unmatched. Variable domain in full (rest from reference TRBV5-6 and TRBJ1-4): DAGVTQSPTHLIKTRGQQVTLRCSPKSGHDTVSWYQQALGQGPQFIFQYYEEEERQRGNFPDRFSGHQFPNYSSELNVNALLLGDSALYLCASSRTGTNEKLFFGSGTQLSVL.

This clonotype occurred many times. This sequence joins TRBV5-1 and TRBJ2-3; D may be TRBD1 (5 bases). Germline V gene sequence: CDR1 SGHRS, CDR2 YFSETQ. The CDR3 is 16 amino acids. Trimming stripped 4 bases from V and 1 base from J, with 16 bases between. The CDR3 DNA follows: TGCGCCAGCAGCCACGAAGGGGTATCAGGCACAGATACGCAGTATTTT. Translation gives CASSHEGVSGTDTQYF.

This clonotype was counted only a few times. The V and J genes are TRBV7-3 and TRBJ2-5; 12 nucleotides line up with TRBD2. The CDR3 totals 20 residues. Germline V gene data show CDR1 as SGHTA and CDR2 as FQGTGA. V gave up 1 base and J gave up 1 base; unmatched junction bases: 13. CDR3 amino acids: CASSLRPSGGAWYRQETQYF. The CDR3 region has the DNA TGTGCCAGCAGCTTAAGGCCTAGCGGGGGGGCCTGGTATCGCCAAGAGACCCAGTACTTC.